Below, 9 T cell receptor beta chains from the same sample are listed, as sequenced in a study of cytomegalovirus exposure and HLA in healthy donors. The PCR employed 60 Vbeta primers together with 13 Jbeta primers. The data were produced by immunoSEQ multiplex PCR, yet TCRdb's version contains in-frame clones alone and is incomplete. The sample includes under 250,000 clones, around 73% seen only once; the top ten take approximately 3.8%. The sample consisted of PBMCs. The receptors stem from a male donor in good health and CMV-seronegative.

V gene TRBV5-4 combines with J gene TRBJ2-1; no firm D call. The germline V gene encodes CDR1 SGHNT and CDR2 YYREEE (reference sequence). V was pared by 1 base and J by 3 bases, with 2 bases between. CDR3 length equals 12 residues. DNA for the CDR3: TGTGCCAGCAGCTTGTACTACAATGAGCAGTTCTTC. Amino acid sequence: CASSLYYNEQFF.

The V and J genes are TRBV11-2 and TRBJ2-5; 8 bases agree with TRBD2. CDR1 SGHAT and CDR2 FQNNGV come from the germline V gene. J gave up 3 bases and V 0 bases, and 0 bases lay outside the gene matches. This CDR3 comprises 14 residues. As DNA, the CDR3 is TGTGCCAGCAGCTTAGAACTAGCGGAAGAGACCCAGTACTTC. Protein sequence: CASSLELAEETQYF.

This sequence joins TRBV20-1 and TRBJ2-3; D not certain. V was shortened by 4 bases and J by 3 bases, with 5 bases between the two germline ends. CDR1 and CDR2 (germline): DFQATT, SNEGSKA (reference sequence). The CDR3 extends over 11 amino acids. The DNA of the CDR3 is TGCAGTGCTATCTTGACAGATACGCAGTATTTT. It is translated as CSAILTDTQYF.

The genes are TRBV7-3 and TRBJ2-1; D ambiguous. CDR1 and CDR2 (germline): SGHTA, FQGTGA. The V gene lost 5 bases and the J gene lost 8 bases, with 16 bases spanning the gap. This CDR3 is 14 amino acids long. Written as DNA, the CDR3 is TGTGCCAGCAGCCCCCTGACCCCTCGGGATGAGCAGTTCTTC. It specifies CASSPLTPRDEQFF.

The chain joins TRBV10-3 to TRBJ1-1, with TRBD1 identical over 7 bases. Germline CDR1 ENHRY, CDR2 SYGVKD. The CDR3 sequence is 14 residues long. Trimming at V came to 6 bases and at J to 3 bases, leaving 7 bases not matched to a gene. The CDR3, as DNA: TGTGCCATCAGGAAGGGGGCAGGCGACACTGAAGCTTTCTTT. Residues: CAIRKGAGDTEAFF.

This clone appeared once. This chain connects TRBV19 to TRBJ1-5; TRBD1 matches at 11 bases. The CDR3 sequence is 16 residues long. With 5 bases clipped from V and 6 bases from J, the junction kept 9 bases outside the gene matches. Germline lookup yields CDR1 LNHDA and CDR2 SQIVND (reference sequence). The CDR3 is CASSLPGQGAGQPQHF. The DNA for the CDR3 is TGTGCCAGTAGTCTCCCCGGACAGGGGGCGGGTCAGCCCCAGCATTTT.

The chain links TRBV11-3 to TRBJ2-2, with 8 bases lining up with TRBD2. There are 13 residues in the CDR3. CDR1 is SGHNT, CDR2 YENEEA, per germline. The junction had 1 base not matched to a gene; V was cut back by 5 bases and J by 5 bases. The chain's CDR3 is CASSERETGELFF. CDR3 sequence (DNA): TGTGCCAGCAGCGAGCGGGAGACCGGGGAGCTGTTTTTT.

V is TRBV5-1 and J is TRBJ2-7; TRBD2 aligns across 10 bases. Germline CDR1 is SGHRS and CDR2 is YFSETQ. The CDR3 is 14 residues long. The trim removed 6 bases at V and 11 bases at J, leaving 14 bases unmatched. The DNA of the CDR3 is TGCGCCAGCACCCAAGGGACTAGCGCGGGCAAGGAGTACTTC. Encoded protein: CASTQGTSAGKEYF.

The chain recombines TRBV5-6 with TRBJ2-7; 8 nucleotides match TRBD1. CDR1 is SGHDT and CDR2 is YYEEEE in the germline V gene. The trim removed 4 bases at V and 2 bases at J, leaving 11 bases unmatched. This CDR3 region has 16 residues. CDR3 bases: TGTGCCAGCAGCCTGGGCCAGGGGGCGGTACCCTACGAGCAGTACTTC. Amino acid sequence: CASSLGQGAVPYEQYF.